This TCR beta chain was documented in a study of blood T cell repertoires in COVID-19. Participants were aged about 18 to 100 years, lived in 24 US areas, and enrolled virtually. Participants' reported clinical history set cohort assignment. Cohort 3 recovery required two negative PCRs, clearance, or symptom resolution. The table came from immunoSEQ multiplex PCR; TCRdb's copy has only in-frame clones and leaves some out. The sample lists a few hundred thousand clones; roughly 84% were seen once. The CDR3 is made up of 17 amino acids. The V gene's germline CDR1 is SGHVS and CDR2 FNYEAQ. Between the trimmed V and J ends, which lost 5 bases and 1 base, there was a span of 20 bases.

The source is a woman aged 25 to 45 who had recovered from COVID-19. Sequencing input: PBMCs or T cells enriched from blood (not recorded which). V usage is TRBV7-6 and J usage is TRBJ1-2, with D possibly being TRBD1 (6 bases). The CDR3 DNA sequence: TGTGCCAGCAGCCCCCTCCGGGACAAAAGGGGTAACTATGGCTACACCTTC. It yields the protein CASSPLRDKRGNYGYTF.